The present T cell receptor beta chain was sequenced within a study of OX40 agonist ivuxolimab in advanced cancers. Study-level findings and limits: In CD8+ T cells, expanded clones were on average more numerous than in CD4+. Among patients with partial responses at 0.1-3.0 mg/kg, clonal expansion was among the lowest. Both CD4+ and CD8+ T cell populations in blood had undergone clonal expansion by week 6 at 0.1 to 3.0 mg/kg.

This clone appeared once. Its cognate antigen is unknown. This CDR3 comprises 16 residues. V lost 3 bases to trimming and J lost 4 bases, with 18 bases between them. Per the germline V gene, CDR1 is MGHRA and CDR2 is YSYEKL. TCRdb's copy holds only in-frame clones and misses some; the assay was immunoSEQ multiplex PCR. The profile shows some 23,000 clones, 65% to 85% of them singletons. The rearrangement joins TRBV4-1 to TRBJ1-2; tentatively, D is TRBD1 (6 bases). This receptor was obtained from an adult with an advanced solid tumor such as melanoma, head and neck, liver or kidney cancer. Sequenced here: CD4+ or CD8+ T cells sorted from blood, sampled in a trial of the OX40 agonist ivuxolimab. This chain's CDR3 is CASSHPAPQGAYGYTF. As DNA, the CDR3 is TGCGCCAGCAGCCATCCCGCCCCACAGGGTGCCTATGGCTACACCTTC.